This T cell receptor beta chain comes out of a study of identical twins (dated by TCRdb to 2016 to 2017). Background for the entire study: To test whether fetal clonotypes persist, the study used deep sequencing on TCR alpha and beta repertoires from monozygotic twins, unrelated adults of various ages, and cord blood. To rule out contamination, the twin experiments were replicated at different times with different library preparation protocols. General findings and caveats noted by the study authors: Invariant T cells such as MAIT and iNKT could partly confound zero-insertion analyses, though diverse VJ usage argued against this for most clonotypes. Fewer insertions were carried by abundant cord blood beta clonotypes; a weaker similar trend was observed in young adult naive repertoires, while no such trend was observed in memory repertoires. Conclusions relied on cross-sectional statistical analysis, since the same donors could not be followed over many years. The excess sharing between twins in beta out-of-frame sequences was weaker because fewer shared sequences reduced the signal-to-noise ratio. Out-of-frame TCR alpha sequences shared between twins showed an excess of low generation-probability sequences compared with coincidental sharing between unrelated individuals. In monozygotic twins, out-of-frame TCR alpha sharing was systematically underestimated by recombination models, although the models agreed with sharing between unrelated individuals.

This clonotype was seen only a few times. Its cognate antigen has yet to be identified. Base-call qualities are not available, and no considerably larger clone is one nucleotide away. Library generation was performed with 5' RACE. This sample was sequenced with an Illumina HiSeq 2000. A universal primer binding site was added through template switching, and the final cDNA carried a unique molecular identifier so that TCR cDNA molecules could be counted accurately. Specific primers in the conserved constant-segment region were used to synthesize first-strand cDNA for TCR alpha and beta chains. To control for contamination, every cDNA library was double barcoded, receiving both a SMART-Mk sample barcode and Illumina barcodes. TruSeq adapter sequences and Illumina sample barcodes were added in two successive PCR steps. Sequencing of the TCR alpha and beta cDNA libraries was done on the Illumina HiSeq platform using custom primers. In the authors' own workflow: MiGEC processed the raw reads to extract unique molecular identifiers, while MiXCR was used to determine the CDR3 positions. For each individual, recombination models were inferred using an EM algorithm with the repgenHMM and IGoR tools. Shared clonotypes were analyzed with the tcR package in R, and sharing was normalized by the product of cloneset sizes. Out-of-frame nonproductive sequences were analyzed to study raw recombination free of thymic and clonal selection effects. The public reads were quality trimmed at Q25 with fastp and then assembled into clones with MiXCR by TCRdb, keeping productive beta chains. Rows with one shared CDR3 protein collapse into an entry with the most common genes and DNA. TCRdb's processing, not the study's, gives the V and J calls here. Present in this sample are roughly 260,000 distinct CDR3 sequences, roughly 13% of which were seen just once. 7% to 9% of the sample comes from the top ten.

The junction carries 11 bases between V and J, which are trimmed by 7 bases and 5 bases respectively. In the germline V gene, CDR1 corresponds to SNHLY and CDR2 to FYNNEI. The CDR3 measures 12 amino acids from cysteine to phenylalanine. Of all the DNA, just the CDR3 is kept, 36 bases in frame from base 1. Every donor in the study was a healthy Caucasian. Miltenyi CD45RO+ enrichment and human naive T-cell isolation kits were used to isolate memory (CD45RO+) and naive T cells from PBMC. The TCR was taken from a woman between 18 and 29 years old in good health. Specimen: memory (CD45RO+) T cells sorted from blood. The cell subset or site label, read with the paper, signifies: CD45RO+ enriched T cells. The rearranged chain carries TRBV2 and TRBJ2-5; the D gene cannot be named for sure. The CDR3 region reads CASTPESETQYF. Here is the DNA: TGTGCCAGCACCCCCGAGTCGGAGACCCAGTACTTC.